A selection of T cell receptor beta chains follows, all from one sample in a study of blood T cell repertoires in COVID-19. Here immunoSEQ multiplex PCR was the method, and the copy in TCRdb shows in-frame clones only, minus some. The sample holds about 330,000 clones, roughly 90% seen once. The sample consisted of peripheral blood. The receptors shown here come from a man younger than 40 with COVID-19, enrolled during active disease. Each CDR3 is given with its conserved first and last residue. A D gene is named only where the DNA matches it firmly. The size of a clone is reported for some rows only, either as once, few or many, or as a class for expanded clones.

-	TRBV15	-	TRBJ2-1	TGTGCCACCAGCAGCGTCACAGGGACCTACAATGAGCAGTTCTTC	CATSSVTGTYNEQFF
TRBD2	TRBV2	-	TRBJ2-7	TGTGCCAGCAGTGAAGAACTAGCGGGATCATCCGTGCGCTACGAGCAGTACTTC	CASSEELAGSSVRYEQYF
TRBD1	TRBV7-3	-	TRBJ2-5	TGTGCCAGCAGCGACTCACAGGGGGCCCAAGAGACCCAGTACTTC	CASSDSQGAQETQYF
-	TRBV6-5	-	TRBJ1-2	TGTGCCAGCAGTTACGGAGGCCTGAGAGGCTACACCTTC	CASSYGGLRGYTF
TRBD2	TRBV5-1	-	TRBJ2-1	TGCGCCAGCAACCGCGCGGGAGGGCCCGACAATGAGCAGTTCTTC	CASNRAGGPDNEQFF
TRBD1	TRBV7-2	once	TRBJ2-5	TGTGCCAGCAGCGCGGGACAGGGGAGTGGGGAGACCCAGTACTTC	CASSAGQGSGETQYF
-	TRBV6-5	-	TRBJ2-7	TGTGCCAGCAGTTATTCCCTAGCGAGGAGCTCCTACGAGCAGTACTTC	CASSYSLARSSYEQYF
TRBD1	TRBV5-8	-	TRBJ1-5	TGTGCCAGCAGCTTTCTAAGGGACAGAAATCAGCCCCAGCATTTT	CASSFLRDRNQPQHF
TRBD1	TRBV5-1	-	TRBJ1-6	TGCGCCAGCAGCTCGGGACAGGGGAATTCACCCCTCCACTTT	CASSSGQGNSPLHF
-	TRBV28	-	TRBJ2-7	TGTGCCAGCACCCCGGGCAGGGGAAGCTCCTACGAGCAGTACTTC	CASTPGRGSSYEQYF
-	TRBV7-2	-	TRBJ1-1	TGTGCCAGCAGCCCTCAGGGAGGGAACACTGAAGCTTTCTTT	CASSPQGGNTEAFF
TRBD1	TRBV7-3	-	TRBJ2-1	TGTGCCAGCAGGGGACAGGGTTCGAAGGTGTACAATGAGCAGTTCTTC	CASRGQGSKVYNEQFF
-	TRBV11-3	-	TRBJ2-6	TGTGCCAGCAGCCCAAATTCCCCCTCTGGGGCCAACGTCCTGACTTTC	CASSPNSPSGANVLTF
-	TRBV7-3	-	TRBJ1-2	TGTGCCAGCAGCTTCAATAGAGGGAATGGCTACACCTTC	CASSFNRGNGYTF
-	TRBV4-3	-	TRBJ1-2	TGCGCCAGCAGCCCTGAAGTAGAGGGCTATGGCTACACCTTC	CASSPEVEGYGYTF
-	TRBV5-1	-	TRBJ1-1	TGCGCCAGCAGCCCCAATGGGGGGGAGGCCACTGAAGCTTTCTTT	CASSPNGGEATEAFF
TRBD1	TRBV28	-	TRBJ2-1	TGTGCCAGCAGTCCAAAGACAGGGTACGACAATGAGCAGTTCTTC	CASSPKTGYDNEQFF
TRBD1	TRBV11-2	-	TRBJ1-6	TGTGCCAGCAGCCAGACGGGACAGGGTAATTCACCCCTCCACTTT	CASSQTGQGNSPLHF
-	TRBV9	-	TRBJ2-3	TGTGCCAGCAGCGTAGCGTGGAGCAGCACAGATACGCAGTATTTT	CASSVAWSSTDTQYF
-	TRBV11-2	-	TRBJ2-7	TGTGCCAGCAGCACTGGCCAGGGATCCGAGCAGTACTTC	CASSTGQGSEQYF
TRBD1	TRBV7-2	-	TRBJ1-2	TGTGCCAGCAGCTTAGACAGGGGGTGGGGTGGCTACACCTTC	CASSLDRGWGGYTF
-	TRBV5-4	-	TRBJ1-1	TGTGCCAGCCAAGCGGGACATTTGAACACTGAAGCTTTCTTT	CASQAGHLNTEAFF
TRBD2	TRBV19	-	TRBJ2-1	TGTGCCAGTACCTACGACGGGGGGTTCTTATACAATGAGCAGTTCTTC	CASTYDGGFLYNEQFF
-	TRBV18	-	TRBJ2-7	TGTGCCAGCTCACCCTGGACAATATACGAGCAGTACTTC	CASSPWTIYEQYF
TRBD1	TRBV19	once	TRBJ1-5	TGTGCCAGTAGTAGGGACAGCCGTCAGCCCCAGCATTTT	CASSRDSRQPQHF
-	TRBV27	once	TRBJ2-7	TGTGCCAGCAGTTACTTAGACAATCGCGAGCAGTACTTC	CASSYLDNREQYF
TRBD1	TRBV7-3	-	TRBJ2-7	TGTGCCAGCAGCTTAAATCACAGGGGACCCCACGAGCAGTACTTC	CASSLNHRGPHEQYF
-	TRBV20-1	few	TRBJ2-2	TGCAGTGCTAGAGAACACCGGGGAGCTGTTTTT	CSAREHRGAVF
-	TRBV11-2	-	TRBJ1-4	TGTGCCAGCAGCAAACTCCTAGACAGCACAACTAATGAAAAACTGTTTTTT	CASSKLLDSTTNEKLFF